This T cell receptor (beta chain) was found in a study of OX40 agonist ivuxolimab in advanced cancers. For the study at large: Patients receiving dose escalation had hepatocellular carcinoma, melanoma, renal cell or head and neck cancer. Study-level findings and limits: Researchers did not establish what antigens the expanded peripheral T cells target. In the 0.1-3.0 mg/kg groups, partial responders showed among the lowest expansion.

Assay: immunoSEQ multiplex PCR; the TCRdb copy retains only in-frame clones and omits some. The sample holds 84,000 or so clones, over 65% seen once. Points on this clone: Its matching antigen is unknown.

This CDR3 is built from 16 residues. The germline gives CDR1 SGDLS, CDR2 YYNGEE. V lost 3 bases and J lost 2; bases outside the gene matches: 10. The clonotype comes from an adult with an advanced solid tumor such as melanoma, head and neck, liver or kidney cancer. The source was CD4+ or CD8+ T cells sorted from blood, collected in a trial of the OX40 agonist ivuxolimab. The V gene is TRBV9, the J gene TRBJ1-2; the match to TRBD1 covers 7 bases. The CDR3 bases are TGTGCCAGCAGCGGTCGGACAGGAGATTTAAACTATGGCTACACCTTC. It encodes CASSGRTGDLNYGYTF.